This paragraph reports one T cell receptor beta chain. The sample's treatment: around 19 received Ad26.COV2.S at low or high dose, single or two shots; roughly five received placebo; per-sample allocation not given. After the first vaccine or placebo injection, samples were drawn on day 63. What was given as vaccine was an Ad26 vector encoding Wuhan-strain SARS-CoV-2 spike. This sample is drawn from a study of Ad26.COV2.S vaccination and SARS-CoV-2 variants. As for the study in general: Donor had been placed in the Ad26.COV2.S arm of the COV1001 trial.

This CDR3 is built from 15 residues. Germline V gives CDR1 MDHEN, CDR2 SYDVKM. The germline V and J ends were trimmed by 5 bases and 1 base, with 11 bases remaining between them. TCRdb's table, derived via immunoSEQ multiplex PCR, lists solely in-frame clones and lacks some. This sample has some 350,000 clones, with roughly 84% found just once. This clonotype originated in a person aged 18 to 65 who received the Ad26.COV2.S COVID-19 vaccine or a placebo. The sequencing used peripheral blood, collected in a trial of Ad26.COV2.S vaccine versus placebo. The genes are TRBV28 and TRBJ2-2; D call uncertain. CDR3 protein: CASSTTRRNTGELFF. CDR3 bases: TGTGCCAGCAGTACTACACGGAGGAACACCGGGGAGCTGTTTTTT.